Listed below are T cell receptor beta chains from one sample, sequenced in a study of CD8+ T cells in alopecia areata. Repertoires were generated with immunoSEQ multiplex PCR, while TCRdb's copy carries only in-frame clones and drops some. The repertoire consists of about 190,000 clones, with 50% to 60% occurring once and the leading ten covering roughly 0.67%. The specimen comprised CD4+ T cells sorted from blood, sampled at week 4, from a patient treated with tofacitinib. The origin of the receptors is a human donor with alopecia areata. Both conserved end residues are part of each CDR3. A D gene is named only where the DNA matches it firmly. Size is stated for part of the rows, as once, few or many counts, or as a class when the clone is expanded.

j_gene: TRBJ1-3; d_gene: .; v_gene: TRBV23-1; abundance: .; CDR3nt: TGCGCCCGGGAGGGGGACTCTGGAAACACCATATATTTT; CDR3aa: CAREGDSGNTIYF
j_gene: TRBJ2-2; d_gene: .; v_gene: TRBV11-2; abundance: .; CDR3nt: TGTGCCAGCAGCTTCGTTTCGGGGCGGAACACCGGGGAGCTGTTTTTT; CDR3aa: CASSFVSGRNTGELFF
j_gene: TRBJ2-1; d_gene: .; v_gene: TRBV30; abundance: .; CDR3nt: TGTGCCTGGAGTGTATCCAGAATGCAGAGCTCCTACAATGAGCAGTTCTTC; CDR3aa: CAWSVSRMQSSYNEQFF
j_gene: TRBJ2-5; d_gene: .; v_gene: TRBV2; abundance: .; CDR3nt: TGTGCCAGCGGAATGGGGGCGGGGGAAGAGACCCAGTACTTC; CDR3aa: CASGMGAGEETQYF
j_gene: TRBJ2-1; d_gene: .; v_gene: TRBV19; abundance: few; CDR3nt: TGTGCCAGTAGCCCTTTGACTAGTTTTCAAGAGCAGTTCTTC; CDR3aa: CASSPLTSFQEQFF
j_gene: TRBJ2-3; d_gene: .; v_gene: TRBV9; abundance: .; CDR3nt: TGTGCCAGCAGCGTCGGCTCCGGCGCAGATACGCAGTATTTT; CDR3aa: CASSVGSGADTQYF
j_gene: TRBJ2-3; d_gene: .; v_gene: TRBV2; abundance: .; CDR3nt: TGTGCCAGCAGTGTCGACAGGAGGGGCGCAGATACGCAGTATTTT; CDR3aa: CASSVDRRGADTQYF
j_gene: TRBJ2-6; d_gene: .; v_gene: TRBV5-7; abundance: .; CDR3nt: TGTGCCAGCAGCTCGTGGGGGAGGCGCCCCTCTGGGGCCAACGTCCTGACTTTC; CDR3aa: CASSSWGRRPSGANVLTF
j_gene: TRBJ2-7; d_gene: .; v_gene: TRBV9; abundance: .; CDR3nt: TGTGCCAGCAGCTTGGGACCGGCCCACGAGCAGTACTTC; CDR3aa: CASSLGPAHEQYF
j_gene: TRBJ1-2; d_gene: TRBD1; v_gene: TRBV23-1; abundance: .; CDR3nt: TGCGCCAGCAGTCGCCCCCACAGGGGAATTGTGGATGGCTACACCTTC; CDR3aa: CASSRPHRGIVDGYTF
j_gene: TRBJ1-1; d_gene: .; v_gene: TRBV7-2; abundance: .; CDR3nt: TGTGCCAGCAGCCTCGTCGATGGGATGGGCACTGAAGCTTTCTTT; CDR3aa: CASSLVDGMGTEAFF
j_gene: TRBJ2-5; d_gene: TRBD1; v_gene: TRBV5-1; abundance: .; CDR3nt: TGCGCCAGCGCGGGATGGGGGACAGGGTTTGAAGAGACCCAGTACTTC; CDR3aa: CASAGWGTGFEETQYF
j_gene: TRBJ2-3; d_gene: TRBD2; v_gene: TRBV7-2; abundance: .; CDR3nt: TGTGCCAGCAGCTTTAGTCACCGGGGGGGCACAGATACGCAGTATTTT; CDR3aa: CASSFSHRGGTDTQYF
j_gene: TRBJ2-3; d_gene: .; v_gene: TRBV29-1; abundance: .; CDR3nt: TGCAGCGTCTATCGTGTTACGCAGTATTTT; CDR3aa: CSVYRVTQYF
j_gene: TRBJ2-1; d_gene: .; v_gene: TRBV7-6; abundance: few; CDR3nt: TGTGCCAGCAGCGAGGAGTCTAACATTTTCAATGAGCAGTTCTTC; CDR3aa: CASSEESNIFNEQFF
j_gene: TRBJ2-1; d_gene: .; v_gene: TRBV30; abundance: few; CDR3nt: TGTGCCTGGAAACACTCCGCCGCCAGATACAATGAGCAGTTCTTC; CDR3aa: CAWKHSAARYNEQFF
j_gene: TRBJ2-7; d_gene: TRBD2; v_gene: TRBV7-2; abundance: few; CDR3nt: TGTGCCAGCAGCTCGCGCGGGAGAGTAGGCTCCTACGAGCAGTACTTC; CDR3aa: CASSSRGRVGSYEQYF
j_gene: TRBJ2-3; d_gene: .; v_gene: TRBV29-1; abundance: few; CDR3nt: TGCAGCGTTGGGGAAGGCTCGGCAGATACGCAGTATTTT; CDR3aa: CSVGEGSADTQYF
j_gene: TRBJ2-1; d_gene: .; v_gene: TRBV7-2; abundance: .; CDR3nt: TGTGCCAGCACCGAGACCCAGGGTGAGCAGTTCTTC; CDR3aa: CASTETQGEQFF
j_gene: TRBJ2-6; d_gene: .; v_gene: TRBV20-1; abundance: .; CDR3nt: TGCAGCGTCGGTGGGGCCAACGTCCTGACTTTC; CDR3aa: CSVGGANVLTF
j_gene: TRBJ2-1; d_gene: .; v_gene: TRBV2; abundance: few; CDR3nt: TGTGCCAGCAGTCTCGAGGGGAACAATGAGCAGTTCTTC; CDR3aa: CASSLEGNNEQFF
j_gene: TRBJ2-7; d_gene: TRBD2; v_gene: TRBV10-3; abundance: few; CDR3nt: TGTGCCGCCGGTACTAGCGGGAGAAACTACGAGCAGTACTTC; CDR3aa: CAAGTSGRNYEQYF
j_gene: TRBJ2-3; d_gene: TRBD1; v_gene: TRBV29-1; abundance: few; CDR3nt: TGCAGCACACTCGACAGGGCCGGGGCAGATACGCAGTATTTT; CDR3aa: CSTLDRAGADTQYF
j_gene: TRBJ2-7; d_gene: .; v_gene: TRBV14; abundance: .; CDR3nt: TGTGCCAGCAGCCCCCGTGCCACCGAGCAGTACTTC; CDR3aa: CASSPRATEQYF
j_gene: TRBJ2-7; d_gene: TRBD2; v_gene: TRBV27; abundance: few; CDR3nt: TGTGCCAGGCATAGCGGGGAGGGCTCCTACGAGCAGTACTTC; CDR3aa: CARHSGEGSYEQYF
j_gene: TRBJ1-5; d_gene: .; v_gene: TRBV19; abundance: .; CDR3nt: TGTGCCAGTAGTGCAGGGAATCAGCCCCAGCATTTT; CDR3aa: CASSAGNQPQHF
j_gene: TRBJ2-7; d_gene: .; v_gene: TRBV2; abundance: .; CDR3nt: TGTGCCAGCAGGAAAGGTATAGGCTACTCCTACGAGCAGTACTTC; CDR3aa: CASRKGIGYSYEQYF
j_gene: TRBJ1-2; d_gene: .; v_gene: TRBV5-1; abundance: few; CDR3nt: TGCGCCAGCAGCTTGGGCAGTAACTATGGCTACACCTTC; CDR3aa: CASSLGSNYGYTF
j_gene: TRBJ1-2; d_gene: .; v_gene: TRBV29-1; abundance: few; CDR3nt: TGCAGCGTTGTGGGCCTCGATGGCTACACCTTC; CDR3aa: CSVVGLDGYTF
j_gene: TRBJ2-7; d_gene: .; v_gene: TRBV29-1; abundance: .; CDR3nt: TGCAGCGCCCAGAACCGGGTTCTCCACGAGCAGTACTTC; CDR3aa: CSAQNRVLHEQYF
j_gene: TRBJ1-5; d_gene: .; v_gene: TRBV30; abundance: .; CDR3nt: TGTGCCTGGAGGACTGGGTACAATCAGCCCCAGCATTTT; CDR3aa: CAWRTGYNQPQHF
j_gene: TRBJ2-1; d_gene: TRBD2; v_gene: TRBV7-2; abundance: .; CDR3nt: TGTGCCAGTCAGACGGTGACCGGCCTGGCGGGAGGGAATGAGCAGTTCTTC; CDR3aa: CASQTVTGLAGGNEQFF
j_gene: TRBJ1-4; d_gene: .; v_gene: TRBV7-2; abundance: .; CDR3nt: TGTGCCAGCAGCTTAGTATTGCGGGGAAAACTGTTTTTT; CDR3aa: CASSLVLRGKLFF
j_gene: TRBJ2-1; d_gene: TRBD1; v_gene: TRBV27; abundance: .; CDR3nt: TGTGCCAGCAGTTCTGGAAAATTCACCGGGACAGGGTATTGGCGCGATGAGCAGTTCTTC; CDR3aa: CASSSGKFTGTGYWRDEQFF
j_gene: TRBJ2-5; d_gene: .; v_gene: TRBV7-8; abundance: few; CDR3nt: TGTGCCAGCAGCTTAGCGTGGACCGTCCAAGAGACCCAGTACTTC; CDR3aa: CASSLAWTVQETQYF
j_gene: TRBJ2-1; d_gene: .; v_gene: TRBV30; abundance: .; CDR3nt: TGTGCCTGGAAAAATCTCCGACGGGTGGAGTTCTTC; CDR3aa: CAWKNLRRVEFF
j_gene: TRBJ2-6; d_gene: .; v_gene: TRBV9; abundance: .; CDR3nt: TGTGCCAGCAGCCGAGGGAGAGGGGCTTCCAATACTGGGGCCAACGTCCTGACTTTC; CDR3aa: CASSRGRGASNTGANVLTF
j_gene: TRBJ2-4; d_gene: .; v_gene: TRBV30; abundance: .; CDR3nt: TGTGCCTGGAGTGGGCTAGCCAAAAACATTCAGTACTTC; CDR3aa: CAWSGLAKNIQYF
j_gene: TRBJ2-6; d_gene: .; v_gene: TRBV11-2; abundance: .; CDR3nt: TGTGCCAGCAGCCCCCGTAGGGGGGCCAACGTCCTGACTTTC; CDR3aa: CASSPRRGANVLTF
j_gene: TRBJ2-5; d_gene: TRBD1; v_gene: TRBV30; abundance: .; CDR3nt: TGTGCCTGGAGCGGCGGGGCAGGGGGCGCGGAGACCCAGTACTTC; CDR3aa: CAWSGGAGGAETQYF
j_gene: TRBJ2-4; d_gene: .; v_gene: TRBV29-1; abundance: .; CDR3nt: TGCAGCGTTGGGGGGAACAAAAACATTCAGTACTTC; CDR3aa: CSVGGNKNIQYF
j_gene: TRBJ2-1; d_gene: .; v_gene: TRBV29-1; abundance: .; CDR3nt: TGCGGAGGACGGCGCGAGGTGACCTACAATGAGCAGTTCTTC; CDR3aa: CGGRREVTYNEQFF
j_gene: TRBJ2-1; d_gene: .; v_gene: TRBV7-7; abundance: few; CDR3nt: TGTGCCAGCAGCTTAGCCGAGACAACCAATGAGCAGTTCTTC; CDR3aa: CASSLAETTNEQFF
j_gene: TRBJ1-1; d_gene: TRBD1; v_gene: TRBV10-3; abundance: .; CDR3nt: TGTGCCATCAGTCACACAGGGGGACGTCTTGAAGCTTTCTTT; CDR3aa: CAISHTGGRLEAFF
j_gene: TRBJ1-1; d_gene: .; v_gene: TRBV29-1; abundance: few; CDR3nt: TGCAGCGTTACGGCAGGGCCCGGGAGCACTGAAGCTTTCTTT; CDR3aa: CSVTAGPGSTEAFF
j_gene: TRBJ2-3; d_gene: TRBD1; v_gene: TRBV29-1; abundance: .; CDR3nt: TGCAGCACACGACAGGGGACCCTTCCAGATACGCAGTATTTT; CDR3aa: CSTRQGTLPDTQYF
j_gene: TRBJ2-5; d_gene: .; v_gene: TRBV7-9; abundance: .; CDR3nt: TGTGCCAGCAGCTTAATCCCCCTTGGGACCCAGTACTTC; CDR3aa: CASSLIPLGTQYF
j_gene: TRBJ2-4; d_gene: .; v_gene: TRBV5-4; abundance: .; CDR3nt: TGTGCCAGCAGCCGCGCCGGGACCGGAGGCATTCAGTACTTC; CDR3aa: CASSRAGTGGIQYF
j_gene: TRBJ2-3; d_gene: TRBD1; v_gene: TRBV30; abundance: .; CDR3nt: TGTGCCTGGAGTTTTAACAGGGGAAATACGCAGTATTTT; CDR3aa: CAWSFNRGNTQYF
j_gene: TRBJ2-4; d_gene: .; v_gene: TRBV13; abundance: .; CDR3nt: TGTGCCAGCAGAACGACTAGGGAGAAAAACATTCAGTACTTC; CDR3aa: CASRTTREKNIQYF
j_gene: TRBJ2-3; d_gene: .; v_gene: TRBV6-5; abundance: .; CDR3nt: TGTGCCAGCAGTTACGGGCTGGGTTCGAAAGATACGCAGTATTTT; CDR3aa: CASSYGLGSKDTQYF
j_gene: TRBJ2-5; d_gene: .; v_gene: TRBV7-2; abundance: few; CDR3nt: TGTGCCAGCAGCTTAGCGAGAGAGACCCAGTACTTC; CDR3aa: CASSLARETQYF
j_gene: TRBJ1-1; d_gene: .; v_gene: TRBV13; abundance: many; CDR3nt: TGTGCCAGCAGCTTCGGGCAGACCATGAACACTGAAGCTTTCTTT; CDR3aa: CASSFGQTMNTEAFF
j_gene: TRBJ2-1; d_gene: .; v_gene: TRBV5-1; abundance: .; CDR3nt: TGCGCCAGCAGCTTGTCGAAGGGAGGCGTGGGTGAGCAGTTCTTC; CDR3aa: CASSLSKGGVGEQFF
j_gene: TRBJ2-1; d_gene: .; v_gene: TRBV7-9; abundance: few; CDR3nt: TGTGCCAGCACCCCCCAGGAGCGGGTTATTAATGAGCAGTTCTTC; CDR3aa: CASTPQERVINEQFF
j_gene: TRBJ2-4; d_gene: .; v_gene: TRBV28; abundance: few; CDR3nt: TGTGCCAGCAGTGGTGCCGAAAGGGGAGGAGGAGACATTCAGTACTTC; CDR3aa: CASSGAERGGGDIQYF